Sequencing of this T cell receptor beta chain was carried out in a study of vaccination effects on CD4 cells after COVID-19. Study information: A few convalescent patients gave early and late post-vaccination samples.

Per the germline V gene, CDR1 is WNHNN and CDR2 is SYGVQD (reference sequence). The V gene end was trimmed by 8 bases and the J gene end by 0 bases; junction bases not matched to a gene: 1. The CDR3 is made up of 13 amino acids. The ViraFEST assay expanded antigen-specific CD4+ T cells with viral peptide pools before sequencing. Upon completion of more than eight days in culture, CD4+ T cells were isolated. SARS-CoV-2 infection was confirmed by PCR in the person between March and December 2020. The participants, recipients of two vaccine doses, got either BNT162b2 or mRNA-1273. Wells containing two million PBMC each were cultured with 10 IU/ml IL-2 and approximately 10 ug/ml peptides. Each culture had half its medium swapped for IL-2 medium on days 3 and 7. The repertoire was sequenced with immunoSEQ multiplex PCR; TCRdb's copy has only in-frame clones and lacks some. Of 17,000 or so clones in the sample, less than 85% were seen once.

Note on this clone: Its matching antigen is unknown.

This TCR was recovered from a human donor who had a prior SARS-CoV-2 infection. The J gene is TRBJ2-1, the V gene TRBV10-1; TRBD1 matches 7 bases. Sequenced material: CD4+ T cells from PBMCs cultured with SARS-CoV-2 spike peptides, taken after COVID-19 vaccination. CDR3 DNA sequence: TGCGCCAGCGACAGGGACTCCTACAATGAGCAGTTCTTC. It encodes CASDRDSYNEQFF.